This T cell receptor (beta chain) was recovered during a study of T cell responses to AZD1222 COVID-19 vaccine. Broader study findings: At baseline, just 5 or 6 AZD1222 recipients tested seropositive. An increase in Spike-specific TCR breadth and depth was observed after two AZD1222 doses. Sampling that yielded the repertoires occurred only after the peak T cell response. Donors in the cohort were predominantly white British and more often female, and clonal diversity was possibly underestimated.

The CDR3 is 14 residues long. CDR1 and CDR2 (germline): PRHDT, FYEKMQ (reference sequence). V dropped 0 bases and J dropped 7 bases, with 12 bases sitting between them. Some clones are missing from TCRdb's copy, which holds only in-frame ones; the method was immunoSEQ multiplex PCR. The table includes about 100,000 clones, around 89% detected once. Comment on this clone: The antigen remains unidentified.

The TCR was taken from an adult in good health. The chain joins TRBV13 to TRBJ1-1; D may be TRBD1 (6 bases). The sequencing here drew on peripheral blood, taken on day 0 of AZD1222 vaccination. For the CDR3, the DNA is TGTGCCAGCAGCTTAGGTAGCAGGGGCGATGAAGCTTTCTTT. Translating it yields CASSLGSRGDEAFF. Full variable domain (missing parts from reference TRBV13 and TRBJ1-1): AAGVIQSPRHLIKEKRETATLKCYPIPRHDTVYWYQQGPGQDPQFLISFYEKMQSDKGSIPDRFSAQQFSDYHSELNMSSLELGDSALYFCASSLGSRGDEAFFGQGTRLTVV.